This is a list of T cell receptor beta chains from one sample in a study of neoadjuvant anti-PD-1 for oral cavity cancer. Libraries were prepared by immunoSEQ multiplex PCR; TCRdb keeps only in-frame clonotypes and omits some of them. Among 33,000 or so clones listed, roughly 85% were seen once. The sample in question was PBMCs, obtained after nivolumab (anti-PD-1) treatment. All receptors come from a person aged 35-79 years with oral cavity squamous cell carcinoma. Each CDR3 is given with its conserved first and last residue. A D gene is named only where the DNA matches it firmly. Some rows have no size entry. The others give once, few or many, or a class for an expanded clone.

clone size	V gene	J gene	D gene	CDR3 length	CDR3 DNA	CDR3 protein
-	TRBV11-2	TRBJ2-5	TRBD1	15	TGTGCCAGCAGCTCGGAGACAGGGGTCCAAGAGACCCAGTACTTC	CASSSETGVQETQYF
-	TRBV11-3	TRBJ2-2	TRBD2	17	TGTGCCAGCAGCCGTCGGACTAGCGGGGGGAGTACCGGGGAGCTGTTTTTT	CASSRRTSGGSTGELFF
-	TRBV4-3	TRBJ2-5	-	15	TGCGCCAGCAGCCAAGATCAGATGGGTTCGGAGACCCAGTACTTC	CASSQDQMGSETQYF
-	TRBV5-1	TRBJ2-1	TRBD2	18	TGCGCCAGCAGCTTTACTGCGTTGACTAGCGGGGGGGACAATGAGCAGTTCTTC	CASSFTALTSGGDNEQFF
-	TRBV5-4	TRBJ2-1	TRBD2	15	TGTGCCAGCAGGTCGGGACTAGCGGGGAGGAATGAGCAGTTCTTC	CASRSGLAGRNEQFF
-	TRBV11-2	TRBJ1-1	TRBD1	13	TGTGCCAGCAGGGGACAGGGGAACACTGAAGCTTTCTTT	CASRGQGNTEAFF
few	TRBV2	TRBJ1-6	-	14	TGTGCCAGCAGCCGTGGGGGGGGTAATTCACCCCTCCACTTT	CASSRGGGNSPLHF
-	TRBV5-5	TRBJ2-6	-	16	TGTGCCAGCAGCTTTCAGACAGACTCTGGGGCCAACGTCCTGACTTTC	CASSFQTDSGANVLTF
-	TRBV7-8	TRBJ2-1	TRBD2	16	TGTGCCAGCAGCTTCCAGGGGCTAGCGGGGGCTAATGAGCAGTTCTTC	CASSFQGLAGANEQFF
-	TRBV19	TRBJ1-1	-	13	TGTGCCAGTAGCAGGACGGTGAACACTGAAGCTTTCTTT	CASSRTVNTEAFF
few	TRBV11-2	TRBJ2-3	-	14	TGTGCCAGCAGCTCCCCCTCGGGGGCAGATACGCAGTATTTT	CASSSPSGADTQYF
-	TRBV5-8	TRBJ1-5	-	16	TGTGCCAGCAGCATGTATCAGGCGGGGCGCAATCAGCCCCAGCATTTT	CASSMYQAGRNQPQHF
-	TRBV2	TRBJ2-5	TRBD2	17	TGTGCCAGCAGTGGACGGACTAGCGGGGGGCAACAAGAGACCCAGTACTTC	CASSGRTSGGQQETQYF
-	TRBV28	TRBJ1-1	-	18	TGTGCCAGCAGTTTTCCAGGTCCAGGGCGGACCTTGAACACTGAAGCTTTCTTT	CASSFPGPGRTLNTEAFF
-	TRBV7-9	TRBJ2-5	TRBD1	16	TGTGCCAGCAGCCTTCCGGGCAGGGGGCTTCAAGAGACCCAGTACTTC	CASSLPGRGLQETQYF
-	TRBV4-1	TRBJ1-5	-	15	TGCGCCAGCAGCCCCCGGGACGACAGCAATCAGCCCCAGCATTTT	CASSPRDDSNQPQHF
once	TRBV2	TRBJ2-2	TRBD2	15	TGTGCCAGCAATTTAGCGGGGAAGAACACCGGGGAGCTGTTTTTT	CASNLAGKNTGELFF
-	TRBV4-3	TRBJ2-3	TRBD2	13	TGCGCCAGCAGCCAATCCGGGGGGGATACGCAGTATTTT	CASSQSGGDTQYF
-	TRBV2	TRBJ2-2	-	14	TGTGCCAGCAACCCCCTAGGGAACACCGGGGAGCTGTTTTTT	CASNPLGNTGELFF
-	TRBV11-1	TRBJ2-3	-	13	TGTGCCAGCAGCCTGGACCGCACAGATACGCAGTATTTT	CASSLDRTDTQYF
-	TRBV7-9	TRBJ2-5	TRBD2	15	TGTGCCAGCAGCTTGGGCGGGGGGGCAGCAGAGACCCAGTACTTC	CASSLGGGAAETQYF
-	TRBV6-4	TRBJ2-3	-	14	TGTGCCAGCAGTGAAGGGCTAGATGCAGATACGCAGTATTTT	CASSEGLDADTQYF
-	TRBV5-1	TRBJ1-4	TRBD1	15	TGCGCCAGCAGCTTGGGGGGACAGGGAATTGAAAAACTGTTTTTT	CASSLGGQGIEKLFF
-	TRBV2	TRBJ2-2	TRBD1	24	TGTGCCAGCAGTGAACTCGGGCCCCTCCCGGGGGACAGGCCCGACGCGGTGGGCACCGGGGAGCTGTTTTTT	CASSELGPLPGDRPDAVGTGELFF
few	TRBV6-5	TRBJ2-6	-	15	TGTGCCAGCAGGAGGGACAACTCTGGGGCCAACGTCCTGACTTTC	CASRRDNSGANVLTF
-	TRBV28	TRBJ1-6	-	14	TGTGCCAGCAGTTTAAGGGTGGGTAATTCACCCCTCCACTTT	CASSLRVGNSPLHF
-	TRBV14	TRBJ2-7	TRBD2	15	TGTGCCAGCAGCCAAGGACTAGCGGGCGTCTGGGAGCAGTACTTC	CASSQGLAGVWEQYF
once	TRBV6-1	TRBJ1-2	-	15	TGTGCCAGCAGTGAAAGGTTAAGAGGGGTGGGTGGCTACACCTTC	CASSERLRGVGGYTF
-	TRBV11-2	TRBJ2-1	-	12	TGTGCCAGCAGCTTGGGTTTTAGTGAGCAGTTCTTC	CASSLGFSEQFF
-	TRBV11-1	TRBJ2-3	TRBD1	18	TGTGCCAGCAGCCTAGATGGACAGGGGGCTTATGGCACAGATACGCAGTATTTT	CASSLDGQGAYGTDTQYF
once	TRBV7-2	TRBJ1-6	-	12	TGTGCCAGCAGCTTAGGAGAGCAAACCCTCCACTTT	CASSLGEQTLHF
once	TRBV2	TRBJ2-3	-	15	TGTGCCAGCAGTGATGGTGGGTCTAGCACAGATACGCAGTATTTT	CASSDGGSSTDTQYF
-	TRBV2	TRBJ1-2	-	13	TGTGCCAGCAGCCCCATAACCTCGTCTGGCTACACCTTC	CASSPITSSGYTF
few	TRBV6-1	TRBJ2-7	-	15	TGTGCCAGCAGTGAAGAGGGGCATGTTCCCTACGAGCAGTACTTC	CASSEEGHVPYEQYF
once	TRBV6-6	TRBJ1-5	TRBD1	14	TGTGCCAGTGGTGGAGGACAGGGGAATCAGCCCCAGCATTTT	CASGGGQGNQPQHF
-	TRBV4-3	TRBJ2-1	-	13	TGCGCCAGCAGCCAAGTTTCAGGAAATGAGCAGTTCTTC	CASSQVSGNEQFF
-	TRBV27	TRBJ2-6	-	17	TGTGCCAGCAGTTTAACAGCGGTGGGGGTCGGGGCCAACGTCCTGACTTTC	CASSLTAVGVGANVLTF
-	TRBV7-3	TRBJ1-5	-	13	TGTGCCAGCAGTCGCGACTTGAATCAGCCCCAGCATTTT	CASSRDLNQPQHF
medium-sized	TRBV5-6	TRBJ1-2	-	13	TGTGCCAGCAGCCCCCTGGATCAGAATGGCTACACCTTC	CASSPLDQNGYTF
-	TRBV18	TRBJ1-1	TRBD1	15	TGTGCCAGCTCACCACGCTCGACAGGGGGCACTGAAGCTTTCTTT	CASSPRSTGGTEAFF
once	TRBV19	TRBJ2-3	-	13	TGTGCCAGTAGTATAGGGGGTACAGATACGCAGTATTTT	CASSIGGTDTQYF
-	TRBV6-1	TRBJ2-5	-	14	TGTGCCAGCGACCGGGTCCGAGCGGAAAAGACCCAGTACTTC	CASDRVRAEKTQYF